Listed below are T cell receptor beta chains from one sample, sequenced in a study of PD-1 and CTLA-4 blockade in melanoma. Sequencing was performed with immunoSEQ multiplex PCR; in TCRdb, only in-frame clones are kept and a portion is missing. The table lists roughly 7,200 clones, 80% of them singletons, with 39% in the top ten. This sample comprised CD8+ T cells from peripheral blood, obtained before anti-PD-1 treatment. These receptors originate from a human donor with melanoma. CDR3s include the opening cysteine and the closing phenylalanine or tryptophan. D genes are given only for firm matches. For some rows the clone size is stated as once, few or many, or as a class when expanded; others skip it.

D: .
size: .
J: TRBJ2-3
V: TRBV4-3
length: 14
CDR3: CASSQDRQGDTQYF
DNA: TGCGCCAGCAGCCAAGATCGTCAGGGGGATACGCAGTATTTT

D: TRBD1
size: medium-sized
J: TRBJ2-1
V: TRBV13
length: 15
CDR3: CASRAGQGSYNEQFF
DNA: TGTGCCAGCAGGGCGGGACAGGGCTCCTACAATGAGCAGTTCTTC

D: TRBD1
size: .
J: TRBJ1-2
V: TRBV13
length: 13
CDR3: CASSTQGALGYTF
DNA: TGTGCCAGCAGTACTCAGGGGGCGCTAGGCTACACCTTC

D: .
size: .
J: TRBJ2-7
V: TRBV7-9
length: 12
CDR3: CASSSVTYEQYF
DNA: TGTGCCAGCAGCTCAGTTACCTACGAGCAGTACTTC

D: TRBD2
size: .
J: TRBJ2-7
V: TRBV10-2
length: 14
CDR3: CASSEVGGSYEQYF
DNA: TGCGCCAGCAGTGAAGTGGGAGGGTCCTACGAGCAGTACTTC

D: TRBD1
size: .
J: TRBJ1-2
V: TRBV10-2
length: 15
CDR3: CASRNLGQGFAGYTF
DNA: TGCGCCAGCAGAAACCTTGGACAGGGGTTCGCTGGCTACACCTTC

D: .
size: .
J: TRBJ2-7
V: TRBV12-3/TRBV12-4
length: 11
CDR3: CASSFSQEQYF
DNA: TGTGCCAGCAGTTTTAGTCAGGAGCAGTACTTC

D: .
size: .
J: TRBJ2-3
V: TRBV7-2
length: 19
CDR3: CASSWPTLMNSRILDTQYF
DNA: TGTGCCAGCAGCTGGCCCACGCTTATGAACTCTCGCATCTTGGATACGCAGTATTTT

D: .
size: .
J: TRBJ1-1
V: TRBV27
length: 17
CDR3: CASSLSTVLPLDTEAFF
DNA: TGTGCCAGCAGTTTATCCACAGTGTTGCCTTTAGACACTGAAGCTTTCTTT

D: .
size: .
J: TRBJ2-1
V: TRBV7-9
length: 12
CDR3: CASGDSYNEQFF
DNA: TGTGCCAGCGGAGACTCCTACAATGAGCAGTTCTTC

D: .
size: .
J: TRBJ1-2
V: TRBV2
length: 14
CDR3: CASSDSGFNYGYTF
DNA: TGTGCCAGCAGTGATTCCGGATTTAACTATGGCTACACCTTC

D: TRBD2
size: few
J: TRBJ2-7
V: TRBV6-5
length: 16
CDR3: CASSYSGGSSSYEQYF
DNA: TGTGCCAGCAGTTACTCGGGGGGGTCTAGCTCCTACGAGCAGTACTTC

D: .
size: .
J: TRBJ2-7
V: TRBV25-1
length: 18
CDR3: CASSESTPGTKSSYEQYF
DNA: TGTGCCAGCAGTGAATCGACCCCCGGAACTAAGAGCTCCTACGAGCAGTACTTC

D: .
size: once
J: TRBJ2-2
V: TRBV12-3/TRBV12-4
length: 11
CDR3: CASSFVGELFF
DNA: TGTGCCAGCAGTTTCGTAGGGGAGCTGTTTTTT

D: TRBD1
size: once
J: TRBJ1-4
V: TRBV13
length: 13
CDR3: CASSLRGREKLFF
DNA: TGTGCCAGCAGCTTAAGGGGGCGTGAAAAACTGTTTTTT

D: .
size: .
J: TRBJ2-1
V: TRBV11-2
length: 11
CDR3: CASSPGGWQFF
DNA: TGTGCCAGCAGCCCCGGAGGGTGGCAGTTCTTC

D: .
size: .
J: TRBJ1-1
V: TRBV7-8
length: 15
CDR3: CASSRYGGGNTEAFF
DNA: TGTGCCAGCAGCCGTTACGGGGGAGGGAACACTGAAGCTTTCTTT

D: .
size: .
J: TRBJ2-7
V: TRBV7-8
length: 14
CDR3: CASSLVDMYYEQYF
DNA: TGTGCCAGCAGCTTAGTCGACATGTATTACGAGCAGTACTTC

D: .
size: .
J: TRBJ1-2
V: TRBV5-4
length: 12
CDR3: CASSLQGYGYTF
DNA: TGTGCCAGCAGCTTACAGGGATATGGCTACACCTTC

D: .
size: .
J: TRBJ2-1
V: TRBV5-1
length: 15
CDR3: CASSFYPRQDNEQFF
DNA: TGCGCCAGCAGCTTTTACCCGAGACAGGATAATGAGCAGTTCTTC

D: TRBD2
size: .
J: TRBJ2-7
V: TRBV11-2
length: 16
CDR3: CASSSGLAGESYEQYF
DNA: TGTGCCAGCAGCTCAGGACTAGCGGGGGAATCCTACGAGCAGTACTTC

D: .
size: .
J: TRBJ2-7
V: TRBV7-6
length: 14
CDR3: CASSFTGATYEQYF
DNA: TGTGCCAGCAGCTTCACGGGAGCTACCTACGAGCAGTACTTC

D: .
size: few
J: TRBJ2-1
V: TRBV11-2
length: 13
CDR3: CASSLERYNEQFF
DNA: TGTGCCAGCAGCTTAGAGCGCTACAATGAGCAGTTCTTC

D: TRBD1
size: .
J: TRBJ2-7
V: TRBV5-1
length: 15
CDR3: CASSLGQGATYEQYF
DNA: TGCGCCAGCAGCCTGGGACAGGGGGCTACCTACGAGCAGTACTTC

D: .
size: few
J: TRBJ2-1
V: TRBV6-2/TRBV6-3
length: 16
CDR3: CASSYGAGASYNEQFF
DNA: TGTGCCAGCAGTTACGGGGCGGGGGCCTCCTACAATGAGCAGTTCTTC

D: .
size: .
J: TRBJ1-4
V: TRBV5-1
length: 13
CDR3: CASSLAAGEKLFF
DNA: TGCGCCAGCAGCTTGGCTGCGGGAGAAAAACTGTTTTTT

D: TRBD1
size: .
J: TRBJ1-1
V: TRBV6-2/TRBV6-3
length: 16
CDR3: CASSYRRTGLNTEAFF
DNA: TGTGCCAGCAGTTACCGAAGGACAGGGTTGAACACTGAAGCTTTCTTT

D: .
size: .
J: TRBJ1-6
V: TRBV27
length: 15
CDR3: CASTPEKRSDSPLHF
DNA: TGTGCCAGCACGCCGGAGAAGAGGTCGGATTCACCCCTCCACTTT

D: TRBD1
size: .
J: TRBJ2-2
V: TRBV6-4
length: 18
CDR3: CASSDKTRGQGAVGELFF
DNA: TGTGCCAGCAGTGACAAAACGAGGGGGCAGGGGGCGGTCGGGGAGCTGTTTTTT

D: TRBD2
size: once
J: TRBJ2-3
V: TRBV30
length: 16
CDR3: CAWSRLAGGSTDTQYF
DNA: TGTGCCTGGAGTCGTTTAGCGGGAGGGAGCACAGATACGCAGTATTTT

D: .
size: .
J: TRBJ2-2
V: TRBV5-1
length: 16
CDR3: CASSSYGRGPTGELFF
DNA: TGCGCCAGCAGCTCGTATGGCAGGGGTCCCACCGGGGAGCTGTTTTTT